The 26 T cell receptor beta chains reported below all come from one sample, sequenced in a study of beta chain features in type 1 diabetes. Every bit of the isolated RNA underwent reverse transcription, so sequencing read expressed TCRB transcripts. Some clones are missing from TCRdb's copy, which holds only in-frame ones; the method was immunoSEQ multiplex PCR. This sample has 200,000 to 300,000 clones; around 68% occur once, and the top ten carry about 0.05%. The sample was naive CD4+ T cells from blood. The receptors were gathered from a man aged 25 to 40 in good health.

This chain links TRBV5-4 with TRBJ2-5, with D perhaps TRBD1 (5 bases). The CDR3 runs 15 residues. Germline CDR1 SGHNT, CDR2 YYREEE (reference sequence). Trimming removed 4 bases at V and 4 bases at J, with 17 bases between. For the CDR3, the DNA is TGTGCCAGCAGCCAAGGCCGGCGGCAGGGAGAGACCCAGTACTTC. This sequence encodes CASSQGRRQGETQYF.

The sample holds a few counts of this clone. This rearrangement joins TRBV7-8 to TRBJ2-1; tentative D call: TRBD1 (5 bases). The CDR3 extends over 16 amino acids. V lost 1 base to trimming and J lost 0 bases, with 10 bases between them. Germline V CDR1 and CDR2: SGHVS, FQNEAQ. In DNA form, the CDR3 reads TGTGCCAGCAGCTTAGAGGGGCCGAGCTCCTACAATGAGCAGTTCTTC. This codes for CASSLEGPSSYNEQFF.

The chain uses TRBV30 and TRBJ2-7; 14 bases are a match to TRBD2. Trimming took 5 bases from V and 4 from J; bases not matched to a gene: 7. Germline-derived CDR1 and CDR2 are GTSNPN and SVGIG (reference sequence). The CDR3 runs to 15 residues. The CDR3 is CAWHPRLAGGYEQYF. The DNA of the CDR3 is TGTGCCTGGCATCCCCGACTAGCGGGAGGGTACGAGCAGTACTTC. Full variable domain (missing parts from reference TRBV30 and TRBJ2-7): SQTIHQWPATLVQPVGSPLSLECTVEGTSNPNLYWYRQAAGRGLQLLFYSVGIGQISSEVPQNLSASRPQDRQFILSSKKLLLSDSGFYLCAWHPRLAGGYEQYFGPGTRLTVT.

The CDR3 nucleotides are TGTGCCAGCAGCCCCGACAGGGGGGGATTGGATACGCAGTATTTT. Translating gives CASSPDRGGLDTQYF. J is TRBJ2-3 and V is TRBV7-8, with TRBD1 matching 9 bases. This CDR3 comprises 15 residues. Trimming took 5 bases from V and 6 from J; bases not matched to a gene: 9. Per germline, CDR1 SGHVS and CDR2 FQNEAQ.

This sequence joins TRBV5-1 and TRBJ2-1; 11 nucleotides match TRBD2. Germline CDR1 is SGHRS and CDR2 is YFSETQ. V shed 4 bases and J 6 bases; nucleotides not matched to a gene: 6. This CDR3 has 15 residues. CDR3 loop: CASSPGGLAGNEQFF. The CDR3 DNA reads TGCGCCAGCAGCCCGGGCGGACTAGCGGGCAATGAGCAGTTCTTC.

This sequence joins TRBV29-1 and TRBJ1-3; D ambiguous. Germline assignment: CDR1 SQVTM and CDR2 ANQGSEA. The CDR3 length is 14 residues. V lost 0 bases, J lost 3 bases, and 9 bases lay in between. The chain's CDR3 is CSVEDGYLGNTIYF. The CDR3 nucleotides are TGCAGCGTTGAAGATGGATATCTTGGAAACACCATATATTTT. Looking up the rest from reference TRBV29-1 and TRBJ1-3 gives the full variable domain: SAVISQKPSRDICQRGTSLTIQCQVDSQVTMMFWYRQQPGQSLTLIATANQGSEATYESGFVIDKFPISRPNLTFSTLTVSNMSPEDSSIYLCSVEDGYLGNTIYFGEGSWLTVV.

The gene calls are TRBV29-1 and TRBJ2-5; D gene uncertain. Germline CDR1 is SQVTM and CDR2 is ANQGSEA. Trimming shortened V by 4 bases and J by 5 bases, and 20 bases separated the two germline ends. The CDR3 loop spans 15 amino acids. The chain's CDR3 is CSVGLLLRVAETQYF. The CDR3 nucleotides read TGCAGCGTTGGACTCCTTCTTAGGGTTGCCGAGACCCAGTACTTC. Full variable domain (remainder filled in from reference TRBV29-1 and TRBJ2-5): SAVISQKPSRDICQRGTSLTIQCQVDSQVTMMFWYRQQPGQSLTLIATANQGSEATYESGFVIDKFPISRPNLTFSTLTVSNMSPEDSSIYLCSVGLLLRVAETQYFGPGTRLLVL.

The chain joins TRBV13 to TRBJ1-2; D not certain. The V end lost 1 base, the J end lost 6 bases, and 6 bases lay between the germline ends. CDR1 PRHDT and CDR2 FYEKMQ come from the germline V gene (reference sequence). CDR3 length equals 12 residues. CDR3 region: CASSLAGDGYTF. In DNA form, the CDR3 reads TGTGCCAGCAGCTTAGCCGGGGATGGCTACACCTTC.

The rearrangement links TRBV6-5 to TRBJ1-2, with D uncertain. The germline V and J ends were trimmed by 0 bases and 2 bases, with 7 bases remaining between them. CDR1 and CDR2 from the germline V gene are MNHEY and SVGAGI. CDR3 length: 14 amino acids. The DNA for the CDR3 is TGTGCCAGCAGTTACTCGAACAACAACTATGGCTACACCTTC. Protein: CASSYSNNNYGYTF.

This chain connects TRBV30 to TRBJ2-4; TRBD1 aligns across 9 bases. Germline V CDR1 and CDR2: GTSNPN, SVGIG (reference sequence). CDR3 length: 13 amino acids. J lost 6 bases, V lost 1 base, and 1 base had no gene match. Written as DNA, the CDR3 is TGTGCCTGGAGTGGACAGGGGGGAAACATTCAGTACTTC. Translating gives CAWSGQGGNIQYF.

The chain couples TRBV30 to TRBJ2-2; 8 nucleotides align to TRBD1. With V trimmed by 2 bases and J by 7 bases, 12 bases remained unmatched. This CDR3 region has 16 residues. The germline V gene encodes CDR1 GTSNPN and CDR2 SVGIG (reference sequence). CDR3 protein: CAWSKRDRSFDGELFF. CDR3 DNA sequence: TGTGCCTGGAGTAAGAGGGACAGGTCTTTTGACGGGGAGCTGTTTTTT.

V is TRBV6-1 and J is TRBJ2-5; 8 nucleotides line up with TRBD2. This CDR3 has 17 amino acids. Germline assignment: CDR1 MNHNS and CDR2 SASEGT. With 2 bases clipped from V and 3 bases from J, the junction kept 11 bases outside the gene matches. In nucleotides, the CDR3 is TGTGCCAGCAGTGAATTGGCGGGAGGTAGGAGGGAAGAGACCCAGTACTTC. Protein: CASSELAGGRREETQYF.

The V call is TRBV29-1, the J call TRBJ2-1, with 9 bases that match TRBD2. Germline-derived CDR1 and CDR2 are SQVTM and ANQGSEA. The junction had 4 bases not matched to a gene; V was cut back by 2 bases and J by 8 bases. CDR3 length equals 13 residues. The CDR3 is CSVESGRMHEQFF. CDR3 in DNA: TGCAGCGTTGAAAGCGGGAGGATGCATGAGCAGTTCTTC.

The chain recombines TRBV28 with TRBJ2-1; D gene unclear. The CDR3 is made up of 11 amino acids. Trimming took 5 bases from V and 9 from J, leaving 8 bases between them. Germline CDR1 MDHEN, CDR2 SYDVKM. In DNA form, the CDR3 reads TGTGCCAGCAGTCTTAGATTTGAGCAGTTCTTC. It specifies CASSLRFEQFF.

The J gene is TRBJ2-3, the V gene TRBV2; D remains unclear. Trimming cost V 3 bases and J 2 bases, with 9 bases left between them. Germline CDR1 reads SNHLY; CDR2 reads FYNNEI. CDR3 size: 14 residues. The CDR3 DNA reads as TGTGCCAGCAGTGAGCTGCTAATCACAGATACGCAGTATTTT. The encoded protein is CASSELLITDTQYF.

This rearrangement joins TRBV30 to TRBJ1-1, with D possibly TRBD1 on 5 matching bases. Trimming removed 6 bases at V and 4 bases at J, with 18 bases between. Germline CDR1 reads GTSNPN; CDR2 reads SVGIG (reference sequence). The CDR3 runs to 14 residues. CDR3 protein: CACPGLSRRTEAFF. Here the CDR3 DNA reads TGTGCCTGCCCGGGACTTTCTAGGCGCACTGAAGCTTTCTTT.

The chain links TRBV27 to TRBJ2-5, with D perhaps assigned TRBD1 or TRBD2 (5 bases each). There are 14 residues in the CDR3. Trimming removed 3 bases at V and 1 base at J, with 9 bases between. Germline values: CDR1 MNHEY, CDR2 SMNVEV (reference sequence). The CDR3 reads CASSFTGAQETQYF. The DNA for the CDR3 is TGTGCCAGCAGTTTCACCGGGGCCCAAGAGACCCAGTACTTC.

The CDR3 sequence: CASNGLAGNEQFF. Written as DNA, the CDR3 is TGTGCCAGCAACGGACTAGCGGGAAATGAGCAGTTCTTC. This chain links TRBV6-6 with TRBJ2-1; 12 bases line up with TRBD2. V lost 7 bases and J lost 7; bases outside the gene matches: 2. The length of the CDR3 is 13 residues. Looked up from germline, CDR1 is MNHNY and CDR2 is SVGAGI (reference sequence).

This chain links TRBV19 with TRBJ2-1, with D possibly being TRBD2 (6 bases). The CDR3 is 13 amino acids. The V end lost 5 bases, the J end lost 10 bases, and 15 bases lay between the germline ends. CDR1 is LNHDA and CDR2 is SQIVND in the germline V gene (reference sequence). The CDR3 sequence is CASSFLRGDEQFF. In nucleotides, the CDR3 is TGTGCCAGTAGTTTCCTACGCGGGGACGAGCAGTTCTTC.

This clone was seen a handful of times. The genes are TRBV6-5 and TRBJ2-7; 7 bases line up with TRBD2. Germline lookup yields CDR1 MNHEY and CDR2 SVGAGI. The CDR3 loop spans 13 amino acids. J was trimmed by 0 bases and V by 8 bases; bases with no gene match: 4. CDR3 coding DNA: TGTGCCAGCGGGAGGGAACTCTCCTACGAGCAGTACTTC. Translated: CASGRELSYEQYF.

This chain uses TRBV10-3 with TRBJ1-2, with D possibly matching TRBD1 (6 bases). Trimming removed 3 bases at V and 1 base at J, with 9 bases between. CDR3 length: 14 amino acids. Germline V gene data show CDR1 as ENHRY and CDR2 as SYGVKD. Here the CDR3 reads CAISDQQGNYGYTF. DNA of the CDR3: TGTGCCATCAGTGACCAACAGGGTAACTATGGCTACACCTTC.

V is TRBV23-1 and J is TRBJ2-1, with a possible D match to TRBD2 (6 bases). TRBV23-1 is flagged as an ORF with uncertain function. The CDR3 is 15 residues long. Trimming cost V 0 bases and J 2 bases, with 8 bases left between them. The CDR3, as DNA: TGCGCCAGCAGTCAATCGGGACTCCCCTACAATGAGCAGTTCTTC. Protein: CASSQSGLPYNEQFF.

To note about this clone: The same CDR3 is also encoded by other DNA sequences in this sample. The chain uses TRBV30 and TRBJ2-3; D gene ambiguous. The germline V gene encodes CDR1 GTSNPN and CDR2 SVGIG (reference sequence). Trimming took 0 bases from V and 2 from J, leaving 3 bases between them. The CDR3 runs 12 residues. The CDR3 bases are TGTGCCTGGAGTGTCAACACAGATACGCAGTATTTT. This sequence encodes CAWSVNTDTQYF. The full variable domain, completed using reference TRBV30 and TRBJ2-3, is SQTIHQWPATLVQPVGSPLSLECTVEGTSNPNLYWYRQAAGRGLQLLFYSVGIGQISSEVPQNLSASRPQDRQFILSSKKLLLSDSGFYLCAWSVNTDTQYFGPGTRLTVL.

Remarks on this clone: The same CDR3 is also encoded by other DNA sequences in this sample. The genes are TRBV6-5 and TRBJ2-5, with D unresolved. The length of the CDR3 is 11 residues. Trimming shortened V by 8 bases and J by 7 bases, and 11 bases separated the two germline ends. Germline V gene sequence: CDR1 MNHEY, CDR2 SVGAGI. CDR3 sequence (DNA): TGTGCCAGCTCCCGGCTGGGGACCCAGTACTTC. Its translation: CASSRLGTQYF.

The sample holds a few counts of this clone. J is TRBJ2-1 and V is TRBV28; 9 positions agree with TRBD1. The CDR3 runs 14 residues. With 2 bases clipped from V and 4 bases from J, the junction kept 0 bases outside the gene matches. From germline, CDR1 is MDHEN and CDR2 SYDVKM. CDR3 residues: CASSLGTGYNEQFF. The CDR3 DNA is TGTGCCAGCAGTTTAGGGACAGGGTACAATGAGCAGTTCTTC.

The J gene is TRBJ2-5, the V gene TRBV25-1; D might be TRBD1 (6 bases). The CDR3 loop spans 13 amino acids. Germline V gene sequence: CDR1 MGHDK, CDR2 SYGVNS. Trimming pared 5 bases from V and 3 bases from J, leaving 10 bases between. CDR3 loop: CASSRPGEETQYF. The CDR3 bases are TGTGCCAGCAGTCGTCCAGGGGAAGAGACCCAGTACTTC.